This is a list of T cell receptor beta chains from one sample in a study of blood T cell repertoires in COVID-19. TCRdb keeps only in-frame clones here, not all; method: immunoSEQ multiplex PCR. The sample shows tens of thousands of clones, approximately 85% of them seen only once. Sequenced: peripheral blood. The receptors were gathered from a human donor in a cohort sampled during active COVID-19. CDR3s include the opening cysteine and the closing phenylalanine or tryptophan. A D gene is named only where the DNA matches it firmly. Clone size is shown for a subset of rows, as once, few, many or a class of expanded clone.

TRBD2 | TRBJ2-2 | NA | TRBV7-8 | TGTGCCAGCAGCCCATCTAGCGGAGCTAACACCGGGGAGCTGTTTTTT | CASSPSSGANTGELFF
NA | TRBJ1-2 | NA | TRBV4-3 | TGCGCCAGCAGCCAAGATCACGGTAATAACTATGGCTACACCTTC | CASSQDHGNNYGYTF
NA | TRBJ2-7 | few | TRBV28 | TGTGCCAGCAGTTTGAGACAGCTGTCCTACGAGCAGTACTTC | CASSLRQLSYEQYF
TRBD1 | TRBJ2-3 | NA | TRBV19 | TGTGCCAGCACGGACAGGGTGAGGACAGATACGCAGTATTTT | CASTDRVRTDTQYF
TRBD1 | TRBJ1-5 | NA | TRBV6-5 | TGTGCCAGCAGTCCCGACAGGGGAAGACAGCCCCAGCATTTT | CASSPDRGRQPQHF
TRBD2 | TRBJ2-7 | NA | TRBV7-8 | TGTGCCAGCAGCTTAACTAGCGGGGCGACCTACGAGCAGTACTTC | CASSLTSGATYEQYF
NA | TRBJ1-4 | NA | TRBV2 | TGTGCCAGCAGTGTTTTAGGCAGGGGATTGATTTTT | CASSVLGRGLIF
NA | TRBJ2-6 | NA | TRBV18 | TGTGCCAGCTCCCGAAGAGATCCCCGCTCTGGGGCCAACGTCCTGACTTTC | CASSRRDPRSGANVLTF
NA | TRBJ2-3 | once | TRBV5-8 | TGTGCCAGCAGCTTGTGGCAGGGTGCGGATACGCAGTATTTT | CASSLWQGADTQYF
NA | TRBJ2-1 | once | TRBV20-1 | TGCAGTGCTAGTCTACGGGAGTCCTACAATGAGCAGTTCTTC | CSASLRESYNEQFF
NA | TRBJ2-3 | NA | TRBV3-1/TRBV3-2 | TGTGCCAGCAGGGAAGGGTCCAAGGGGGATACGCAGTATTTT | CASREGSKGDTQYF
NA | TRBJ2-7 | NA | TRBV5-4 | TGTGCCAGCAGCTTGGTTAAGGGGGTAAACTACGAGCAGTACTTC | CASSLVKGVNYEQYF
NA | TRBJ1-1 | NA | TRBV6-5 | TGTGCCAGCAGTTACTCGATGAGGAACACTGAAGCTTTCTTT | CASSYSMRNTEAFF
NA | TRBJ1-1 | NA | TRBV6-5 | TGTGCCAGCAGCGAGTCCCTCCCAGGGCAAACTGAAGCTTTCTTT | CASSESLPGQTEAFF
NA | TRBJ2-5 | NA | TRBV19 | TGTGCCAGTAGTACCCAGGGGGGCGCGGAGACCCAGTACTTC | CASSTQGGAETQYF
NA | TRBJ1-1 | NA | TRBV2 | TGTGCCAGCAGTGTGGAACAGGGAGCTACTGAAGCTTTCTTT | CASSVEQGATEAFF
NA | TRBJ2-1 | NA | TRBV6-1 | TGTGCCAGCATTGGGAGTGGCAGTGAGCAGTTCTTC | CASIGSGSEQFF
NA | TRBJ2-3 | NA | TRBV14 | TGTGCCAGCAGCCAACCCTTGACAGGCCGGAGCACAGATACGCAGTATTTT | CASSQPLTGRSTDTQYF
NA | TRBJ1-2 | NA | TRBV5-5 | TGTGCCAGCACCTCGGACCCCGGGGGGCGAGGCTACACCTTC | CASTSDPGGRGYTF
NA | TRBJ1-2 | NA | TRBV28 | TGTGCCAGCAGCCCAGACAGAGATACGTATGGCTACACCTTC | CASSPDRDTYGYTF
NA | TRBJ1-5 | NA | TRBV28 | TGTGCCAGCAGTAGTCAGGCCTACCAGCATTTT | CASSSQAYQHF
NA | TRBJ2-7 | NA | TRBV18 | TGTGCCAGCTCACCGCGGTCCGGAGGCGAGCAGTACTTC | CASSPRSGGEQYF
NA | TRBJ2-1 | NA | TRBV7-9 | TGTGCCAGCAGCTTAGCCCGTATGGAGGAGCAGTTCTTC | CASSLARMEEQFF
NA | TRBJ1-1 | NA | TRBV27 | TGTGCCAGCAGTTTATGGGGGGAACAGGTAGCTTTCTTT | CASSLWGEQVAFF
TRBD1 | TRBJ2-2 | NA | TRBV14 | TGTGCCAGCAGCTATGGGACAGGGGAGACCGGGGAGCTGTTTTTT | CASSYGTGETGELFF
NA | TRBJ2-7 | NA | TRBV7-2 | TGTGCCAGCAGCTTAGCTCCTAGCGTCGCGTCCTACGAGCAGTACTTC | CASSLAPSVASYEQYF
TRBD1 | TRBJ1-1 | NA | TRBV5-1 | TGCGCCAGCAGCAACGGACAGGGGTTCACTGAAGCTTTCTTT | CASSNGQGFTEAFF
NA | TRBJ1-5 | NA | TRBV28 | TGTGCCAGCAGTCTTCCCTTGAATCAGCCCCAGCATTTT | CASSLPLNQPQHF
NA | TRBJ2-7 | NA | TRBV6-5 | TGTGCCAGCAGTTACTACAGGGTAGGCTACGAGCAGTACTTC | CASSYYRVGYEQYF
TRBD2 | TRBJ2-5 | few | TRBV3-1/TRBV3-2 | TGTGCCAGCAGCCAAGTAAGGCGGGAGCCAACCGGGACCCAGTACTTC | CASSQVRREPTGTQYF
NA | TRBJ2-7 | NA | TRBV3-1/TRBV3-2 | TGTGCCAGCAGCCAAGGAATTCCGGGTCCCCTCCAGCAGTACTTC | CASSQGIPGPLQQYF
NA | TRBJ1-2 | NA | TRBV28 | TGTGCCAGCACCTTAAGCGGGGGATTATTGGGCTACACCTTC | CASTLSGGLLGYTF
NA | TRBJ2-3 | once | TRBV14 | TGTGCCAGCAGCCCCCTTTCGGGATATGAGTTTAGCACAGATACGCAGTATTTT | CASSPLSGYEFSTDTQYF
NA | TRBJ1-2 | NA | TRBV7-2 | TGTGCCAGCAGCTCCCCCGGGGGGGCGGCCGGCTACACCTTC | CASSSPGGAAGYTF
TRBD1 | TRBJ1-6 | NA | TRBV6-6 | TGTGCCAGCAGTCAAGGAAGGGGACAGGGGAATTCACCCCTCCACTTT | CASSQGRGQGNSPLHF
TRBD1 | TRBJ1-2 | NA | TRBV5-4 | TGTGCCAGCAGCTTGGTTGGGACAGGGAATGGCTACACCTTC | CASSLVGTGNGYTF